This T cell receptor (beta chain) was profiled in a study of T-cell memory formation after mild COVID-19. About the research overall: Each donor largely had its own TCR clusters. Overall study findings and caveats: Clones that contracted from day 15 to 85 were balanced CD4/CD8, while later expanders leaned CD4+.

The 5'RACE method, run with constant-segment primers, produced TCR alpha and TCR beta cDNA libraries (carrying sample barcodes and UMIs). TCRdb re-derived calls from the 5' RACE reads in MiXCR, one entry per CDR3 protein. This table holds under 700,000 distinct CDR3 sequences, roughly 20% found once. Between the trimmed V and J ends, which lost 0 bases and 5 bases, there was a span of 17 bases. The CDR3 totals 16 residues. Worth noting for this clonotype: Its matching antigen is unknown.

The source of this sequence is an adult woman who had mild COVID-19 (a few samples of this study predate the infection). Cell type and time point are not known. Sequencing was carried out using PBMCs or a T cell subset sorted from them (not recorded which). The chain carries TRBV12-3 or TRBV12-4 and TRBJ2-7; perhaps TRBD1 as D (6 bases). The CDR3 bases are TGTGCCAGCAGTTTAGCATACCAGGGGATCCACCACGAGCAGTACTTC. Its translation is CASSLAYQGIHHEQYF.